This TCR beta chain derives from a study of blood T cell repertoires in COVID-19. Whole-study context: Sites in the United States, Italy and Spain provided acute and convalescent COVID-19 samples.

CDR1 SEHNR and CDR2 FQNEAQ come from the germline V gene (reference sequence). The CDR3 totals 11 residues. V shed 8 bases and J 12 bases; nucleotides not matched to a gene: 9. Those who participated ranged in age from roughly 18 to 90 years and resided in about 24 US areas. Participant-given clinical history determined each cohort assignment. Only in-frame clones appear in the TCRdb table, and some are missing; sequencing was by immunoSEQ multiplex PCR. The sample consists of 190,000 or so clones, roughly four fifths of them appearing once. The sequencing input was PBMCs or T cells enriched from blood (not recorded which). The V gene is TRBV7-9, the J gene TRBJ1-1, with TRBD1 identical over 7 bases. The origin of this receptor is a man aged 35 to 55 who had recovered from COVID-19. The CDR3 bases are TGTGCCAGCGATAGACAGGGTTTGACTTTCTTT. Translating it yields CASDRQGLTFF.